The entry that follows covers one T cell receptor beta chain sequence. The CDR3 extends over 14 amino acids. Germline V gene sequence: CDR1 SGHRS, CDR2 YFSETQ. Trimming removed 0 bases from V and 5 bases from J, with 9 bases in between. The data were produced by immunoSEQ multiplex PCR, yet TCRdb's version contains in-frame clones alone and is incomplete. The table lists some 130,000 clones, around 73% of them singletons. The source of the sample is a study of blood T cell repertoires in COVID-19. Study background: T cells, B-cell-depleted T cells, or PBMCs provided the cDNA or gDNA that served as material.

The V call is TRBV5-1, the J call TRBJ2-1, with D possibly being TRBD2 (5 bases). This clonotype was obtained from a man in his fifties or sixties who had recovered from COVID-19. Sequencing used peripheral blood. The DNA of the CDR3 is TGCGCCAGCAGCTTGGGGGCCGGGAACAATGAGCAGTTCTTC. Translation: CASSLGAGNNEQFF.